The sequence of this T cell receptor (beta chain) was determined in a study of blood T cells in healthy people across ages. Only a few counts were recorded for this clonotype. Its antigen remains unknown. A sample-barcoded 5' primer and a J-beta primer mix were used in a second PCR of about 7 to 12 cycles. A single record per CDR3 protein comes from TCRdb applying MiXCR to the 5' RACE reads. The table shows hundreds of thousands of distinct CDR3 sequences, with 20% to 25% occurring only once. In germline, CDR1 is SEHNR, CDR2 FQNEAQ (reference sequence). This CDR3 contains 15 residues. After removal of 5 bases from V and 4 bases from J, the junction contained 7 bases not matched to a gene. General study findings and limits: The authors considered diversity estimates from one million T cells to be underestimates.

This same sample was also part of a study on T cells of mothers and their children. That work contributes: In each mother, TCR beta CDR3 reads exceeded 8.5 million; in each child, they numbered several million.

This clonotype was obtained from a boy aged 5-17 years in good health. Sequencing used blood. The chain uses TRBV7-9 and TRBJ2-2, with 7 bases fitting TRBD1. The CDR3 DNA reads TGTGCCAGCAGCGTGGGACAGACTTCCACCGGGGAGCTGTTTTTT. It translates to CASSVGQTSTGELFF.